One sample yielded the 23 T cell receptor beta chains listed below, sequenced in a study of blood T cell repertoires in COVID-19. The repertoire was sequenced with immunoSEQ multiplex PCR; TCRdb's copy has only in-frame clones and lacks some. The table lists 230,000 or so clones, around 80% of them singletons. Sequencing used peripheral blood. The receptors shown here come from a young man with active or convalescent COVID-19.

The chain links TRBV5-1 to TRBJ2-3, with 12 bases aligning to TRBD2. The J segment lost 1 base and the V segment lost 4 bases, leaving 4 bases of the junction unmatched. The CDR3 is 16 residues long. Germline assignment: CDR1 SGHRS and CDR2 YFSETQ. Written as DNA, the CDR3 is TGCGCCAGCAGCCCGCGACTAGCGGGGGGCACAGATACGCAGTATTTT. Its translation: CASSPRLAGGTDTQYF.

A few counts support this clone. The CDR3: CASSVGQPGMRSMGGYTF. CDR3 bases: TGTGCCAGCAGCGTTGGACAGCCGGGGATGAGATCCATGGGTGGCTACACCTTC. This sequence joins TRBV5-5 and TRBJ1-2; TRBD1 might be the D (6 bases). Germline assignment: CDR1 SGHKS and CDR2 YYEKEE (reference sequence). The CDR3 extends over 18 amino acids. Trimming took 4 bases from V and 7 from J, leaving 29 bases between them.

The chain joins TRBV2 to TRBJ2-5; D is perhaps TRBD1 (5 bases). Germline CDR1 reads SNHLY; CDR2 reads FYNNEI. Trimming stripped 3 bases from V and 2 bases from J, with 10 bases between. CDR3 length: 14 residues. The CDR3 spells CASSEDNRQETQYF. The CDR3 DNA sequence: TGTGCCAGCAGTGAGGACAACCGTCAAGAGACCCAGTACTTC.

This chain links TRBV19 with TRBJ1-2, with D tentatively TRBD1 (5 bases). Germline V gene sequence: CDR1 LNHDA, CDR2 SQIVND (reference sequence). Trimming took off 6 bases at V and 7 bases at J, with 18 bases between the two ends. This CDR3 comprises 14 residues. CDR3 bases: TGTGCCAGTAGCCGTGGGGCTCTTGGTTTTGGCTACACCTTC. Encoded protein: CASSRGALGFGYTF.

The rearrangement joins TRBV9 to TRBJ2-1, with 8 bases identical to TRBD2. Germline lookup yields CDR1 SGDLS and CDR2 YYNGEE. Trimming removed 1 base from V and 1 base from J; junction bases left unmatched: 1. This CDR3 is 15 amino acids long. DNA for the CDR3: TGTGCCAGCAGCGTAACTAGCGGATCCTACAATGAGCAGTTCTTC. It is translated as CASSVTSGSYNEQFF. Drawing the rest from reference TRBV9 and TRBJ2-1, the complete variable domain is DSGVTQTPKHLITATGQRVTLRCSPRSGDLSVYWYQQSLDQGLQFLIQYYNGEERAKGNILERFSAQQFPDLHSELNLSSLELGDSALYFCASSVTSGSYNEQFFGPGTRLTVL.

Of note for this clone: The same CDR3 arises from other DNA sequences in this sample as well. The chain couples TRBV29-1 to TRBJ1-5; no reliable D call. CDR3 length: 13 residues. The germline V and J ends were trimmed by 4 bases and 5 bases, with 12 bases remaining between them. Germline V gene sequence: CDR1 SQVTM, CDR2 ANQGSEA. The CDR3 nucleotides read TGCAGCGTTGGGGGAGGCTTCGATCAGCCCCAGCATTTT. Amino acid sequence: CSVGGGFDQPQHF.

This sequence joins TRBV18 and TRBJ2-1, with D perhaps TRBD1 (5 bases). CDR1 is KGHSH, CDR2 LQKENI, per germline. V was cut by 3 bases and J by 5 bases, with 17 bases left in between. CDR3 length: 16 amino acids. The CDR3 protein is CASSPGPGQIHNEQFF. For the CDR3, the DNA is TGTGCCAGCTCACCTGGGCCAGGGCAAATCCACAATGAGCAGTTCTTC.

The rearrangement links TRBV6-5 to TRBJ1-2, with TRBD1 matching 7 bases. CDR3 length equals 13 residues. Germline loops: CDR1 MNHEY, CDR2 SVGAGI. Trimming at V came to 6 bases and at J to 8 bases, leaving 9 bases not matched to a gene. The chain's CDR3 is CASRLPGQRGYTF. Here the CDR3 DNA reads TGTGCCAGCAGGCTTCCGGGACAGCGCGGCTACACCTTC.

This clone was recorded a few times. The chain has TRBV5-1 and TRBJ2-6; D is perhaps TRBD2 (6 bases). This CDR3 is built from 14 residues. Germline V gene lookup returns CDR1 SGHRS and CDR2 YFSETQ. V gave up 8 bases and J gave up 2 bases, with 11 bases separating them. In DNA form, the CDR3 reads TGCGCCAGTTCGTCTAGCGCTGGGGCCAACGTCCTGACTTTC. Amino acids: CASSSSAGANVLTF.

The rearrangement joins TRBV3-1 (or the pseudogene TRBV3-2) to TRBJ1-3, with 7 bases matching TRBD1. This CDR3 comprises 14 residues. With 4 bases clipped from V and 7 bases from J, the junction kept 7 bases outside the gene matches. Per the germline V gene, CDR1 is LGHDT and CDR2 is YNNKEL (reference sequence). The CDR3 DNA is TGTGCCAGCAGCCGACAGGGAACCAGGAACACCATATATTTT. Its protein is CASSRQGTRNTIYF.

CDR3 residues: CASSQTGLAGLTDTQYF. The CDR3 coding sequence is TGTGCCAGCAGCCAGACAGGACTAGCGGGACTCACAGATACGCAGTATTTT. The chain links TRBV4-2 to TRBJ2-3; 12 bases fit TRBD2. The J segment lost 2 bases and the V segment lost 3 bases, leaving 6 bases of the junction unmatched. Germline CDR1 LGHNA, CDR2 YNFKEQ. This CDR3 has 17 residues.

The V gene is TRBV7-2, the J gene TRBJ2-5; tentative D call: TRBD2 (5 bases). V lost 5 bases, J lost 5 bases, and 18 bases lay in between. In germline, CDR1 is SGHTA, CDR2 FQGNSA. CDR3 length: 15 amino acids. CDR3 coding DNA: TGTGCCAGCAGCCCCGGGATCGTGGCTCGGGAGACCCAGTACTTC. Translation gives CASSPGIVARETQYF.

The DNA of the CDR3 is TGTGCCTGGAGAGCCAGGGGTGGCACTGAAGCTTTCTTT. This sequence encodes CAWRARGGTEAFF. J is TRBJ1-1 and V is TRBV30; the D gene is possibly TRBD1 (6 bases). The V gene's germline CDR1 is GTSNPN and CDR2 SVGIG (reference sequence). The CDR3 runs 13 residues. Between the trimmed V and J ends, which lost 3 bases and 4 bases, there was a span of 12 bases.

V is TRBV7-9 and J is TRBJ1-1; TRBD1 agrees at 7 bases. V gave up 5 bases and J gave up 10 bases; unmatched junction bases: 7. In germline, CDR1 is SEHNR, CDR2 FQNEAQ (reference sequence). The CDR3 sequence is 12 residues long. The DNA of the CDR3 is TGTGCCAGCAGCCCTACAGGGGTGGGAGCTTTCTTT. Translation: CASSPTGVGAFF.

The chain couples TRBV10-2 to TRBJ1-5; 7 positions agree with TRBD1. J was trimmed by 3 bases and V by 5 bases; bases with no gene match: 7. The CDR3 spans 15 residues. CDR1 and CDR2 from the germline V gene are WSHSY and SAAADI. The CDR3 DNA reads TGCGCCAGCAGTCAGACAGGGCTCTCCAATCAGCCCCAGCATTTT. Translating it yields CASSQTGLSNQPQHF.

This clone came up a few times. J is TRBJ2-7 and V is TRBV7-9; D might be TRBD2 (5 bases). CDR1 SEHNR and CDR2 FQNEAQ come from the germline V gene (reference sequence). V dropped 5 bases and J dropped 4 bases, with 15 bases sitting between them. The CDR3 covers 14 residues. The CDR3, as DNA: TGTGCCAGCAGCCACCTCCGGGATCCTTACGAGCAGTACTTC. This translates into CASSHLRDPYEQYF.

J is TRBJ2-3 and V is TRBV27; D unresolved. The length of the CDR3 is 12 residues. Germline-derived CDR1 and CDR2 are MNHEY and SMNVEV (reference sequence). V dropped 6 bases and J dropped 1 base, with 5 bases sitting between them. The CDR3 reads CASRERTDTQYF. CDR3 nucleotide sequence: TGTGCCAGCAGGGAGCGCACAGATACGCAGTATTTT.

The chain has TRBV21-1 and TRBJ2-2; the table assigns TRBD1, which was not confirmed against the DNA. TRBV21-1 is listed as a pseudogene. This CDR3 is 15 amino acids long. CDR3 DNA sequence: TGTGCCAGCAAACTGGACAGCCTAAACACCGGGGAGCTGTTTTTT. Protein: CASKLDSLNTGELFF.

The genes are TRBV2 and TRBJ2-7; 7 bases match TRBD2. CDR3 size: 11 residues. With 8 bases clipped from V and 2 bases from J, the junction kept 0 bases outside the gene matches. CDR1 and CDR2 from the germline V gene are SNHLY and FYNNEI. The CDR3 DNA reads TGTGCCAGCCGGGGGGCCTACGAGCAGTACTTC. Residues: CASRGAYEQYF. The whole variable domain, remainder taken from reference TRBV2 and TRBJ2-7, is EPEVTQTPSHQVTQMGQEVILRCVPISNHLYFYWYRQILGQKVEFLVSFYNNEISEKSEIFDDQFSVERPDGSNFTLKIRSTKLEDSAMYFCASRGAYEQYFGPGTRLTVT.

The CDR3 region has the DNA TGCGCCAGCAGTGAGTCGGGAGTCCCCCCCTACAATGAGCAGTTCTTC. Its translation is CASSESGVPPYNEQFF. This rearrangement joins TRBV10-2 to TRBJ2-1, with a weak D call TRBD2 (5 bases). The CDR3 sequence is 16 residues long. Germline V gene lookup returns CDR1 WSHSY and CDR2 SAAADI. The germline V and J ends were trimmed by 0 bases and 2 bases, with 11 bases remaining between them.

The CDR3 sequence is CASSDPGQGLGNEQFF. The CDR3 region has the DNA TGTGCCAGCAGCGATCCGGGACAGGGGTTGGGCAATGAGCAGTTCTTC. V usage is TRBV7-9 and J usage is TRBJ2-1; 10 bases match TRBD1. V lost 5 bases to trimming and J lost 6 bases; unmatched junction nucleotides: 10. Germline lookup yields CDR1 SEHNR and CDR2 FQNEAQ (reference sequence). This CDR3 has 16 residues.

The chain recombines TRBV9 with TRBJ1-4; TRBD1 aligns across 8 bases. CDR3 length equals 14 residues. Trimming cost V 3 bases and J 5 bases; bases outside gene matches: 3. In germline, CDR1 is SGDLS, CDR2 YYNGEE. The CDR3 DNA reads as TGTGCCAGCAGCGCCCGGACAGGGAATGAAAAACTGTTTTTT. This gives the protein CASSARTGNEKLFF.

This clone was recorded a few times. The V call is TRBV7-2, the J call TRBJ1-5, with D perhaps TRBD1 (5 bases). The CDR3 is 15 residues long. CDR1 is SGHTA and CDR2 is FQGNSA in the germline V gene. With 5 bases removed from V and 0 bases from J, the gap between germline ends came to 11 bases. The CDR3 nucleotides are TGTGCCAGCAGCGAGGGACTTAATAGCAATCAGCCCCAGCATTTT. Translated, it gives CASSEGLNSNQPQHF. Together with reference TRBV7-2 and TRBJ1-5, the CDR3 gives the full variable domain: GAGVSQSPSNKVTEKGKDVELRCDPISGHTALYWYRQSLGQGLEFLIYFQGNSAPDKSGLPSDRFSAERTGGSVSTLTIQRTQQEDSAVYLCASSEGLNSNQPQHFGDGTRLSIL.